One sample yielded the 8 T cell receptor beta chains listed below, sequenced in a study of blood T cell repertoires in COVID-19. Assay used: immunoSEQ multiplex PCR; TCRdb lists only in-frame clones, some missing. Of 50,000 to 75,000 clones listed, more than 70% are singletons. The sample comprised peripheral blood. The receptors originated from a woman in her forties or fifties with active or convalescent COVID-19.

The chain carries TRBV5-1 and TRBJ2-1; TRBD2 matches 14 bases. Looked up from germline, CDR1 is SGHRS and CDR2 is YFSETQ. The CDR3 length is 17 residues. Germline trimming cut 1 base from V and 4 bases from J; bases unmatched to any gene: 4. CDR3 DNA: TGCGCCAGCAGCTTGCCGGGGACTAGCGGGAGATACAATGAGCAGTTCTTC. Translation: CASSLPGTSGRYNEQFF.

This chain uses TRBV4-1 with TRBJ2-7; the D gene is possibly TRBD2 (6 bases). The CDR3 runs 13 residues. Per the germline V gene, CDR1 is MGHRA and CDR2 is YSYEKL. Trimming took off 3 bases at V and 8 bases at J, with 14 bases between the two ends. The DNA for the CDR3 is TGCGCCAGCAGCCATTCACGGCGGGACCAGCAGTACTTC. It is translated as CASSHSRRDQQYF.

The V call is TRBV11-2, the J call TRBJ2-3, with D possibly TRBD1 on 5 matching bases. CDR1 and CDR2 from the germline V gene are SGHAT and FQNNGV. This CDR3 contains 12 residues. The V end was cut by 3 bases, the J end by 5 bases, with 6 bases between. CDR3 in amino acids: CASSFQGDTQYF. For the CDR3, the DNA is TGTGCCAGCAGCTTTCAGGGAGATACGCAGTATTTT.

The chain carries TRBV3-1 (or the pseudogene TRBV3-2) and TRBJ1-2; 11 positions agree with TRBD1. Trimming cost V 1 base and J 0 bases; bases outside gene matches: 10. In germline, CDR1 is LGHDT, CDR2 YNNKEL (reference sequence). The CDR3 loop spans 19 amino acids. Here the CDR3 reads CASSQAYLEDRGPNYGYTF. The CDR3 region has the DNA TGTGCCAGCAGCCAAGCTTATCTTGAGGACAGGGGGCCTAACTATGGCTACACCTTC.

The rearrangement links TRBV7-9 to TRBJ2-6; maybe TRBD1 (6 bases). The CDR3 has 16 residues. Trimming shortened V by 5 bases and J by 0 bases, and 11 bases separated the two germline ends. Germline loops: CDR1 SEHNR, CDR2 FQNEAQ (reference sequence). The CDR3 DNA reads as TGTGCCAGCAGCACTACGACAGGCTCTGGGGCCAACGTCCTGACTTTC. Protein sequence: CASSTTTGSGANVLTF.

This chain's CDR3 is CASSERGQARSYEQYF. DNA of the CDR3: TGTGCCAGCAGTGAACGGGGACAGGCACGTTCCTACGAGCAGTACTTC. The rearrangement joins TRBV2 to TRBJ2-7, with 8 bases lining up with TRBD1. The CDR3 consists of 16 residues. The germline CDR1 and CDR2 sequences are SNHLY and FYNNEI. V lost 2 bases, J lost 1 base, and 7 bases stayed unmatched.

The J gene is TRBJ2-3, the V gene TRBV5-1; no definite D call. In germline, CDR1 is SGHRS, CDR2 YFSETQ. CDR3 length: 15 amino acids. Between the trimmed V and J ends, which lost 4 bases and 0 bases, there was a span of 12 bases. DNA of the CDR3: TGCGCCAGCAGCGTCACCTCACAAAGCACAGATACGCAGTATTTT. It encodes CASSVTSQSTDTQYF.

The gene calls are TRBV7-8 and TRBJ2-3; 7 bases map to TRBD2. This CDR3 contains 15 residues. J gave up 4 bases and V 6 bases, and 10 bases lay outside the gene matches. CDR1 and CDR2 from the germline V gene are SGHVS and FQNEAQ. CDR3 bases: TGTGCCAGCAGGGAGTGGCGGGAGTCCCCAGATACGCAGTATTTT. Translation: CASREWRESPDTQYF. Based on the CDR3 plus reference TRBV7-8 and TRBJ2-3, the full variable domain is GAGVSQSPRYKVAKRGQDVALRCDPISGHVSLFWYQQALGQGPEFLTYFQNEAQLDKSGLPSDRFFAERPEGSVSTLKIQRTQQEDSAVYLCASREWRESPDTQYFGPGTRLTVL.